One sample yielded the 8 T cell receptor beta chains listed below, sequenced in a study of blood T cell repertoires in COVID-19. The data were produced by immunoSEQ multiplex PCR, yet TCRdb's version contains in-frame clones alone and is incomplete. The sample contains roughly 20,000 clones, about three quarters of which appear only once. Sequencing was done on a sample of peripheral blood. The receptor source for this set is a man aged 55 to 70 with acute or convalescent COVID-19.

The chain joins TRBV21-1 to TRBJ1-5. TRBV21-1 is a known pseudogene. The CDR3 contains 16 residues. The CDR3 loop reads CASILLSWGGSQPQHF. For the CDR3, the DNA is TGTGCCAGCATCCTGCTAAGTTGGGGGGGCTCTCAGCCCCAGCATTTT.

The chain uses TRBV27 and TRBJ2-4; a possible D gene is TRBD1 (6 bases). This CDR3 has 17 amino acids. Trimming removed 6 bases at V and 1 base at J, with 19 bases between. Germline CDR1 and CDR2: MNHEY and SMNVEV (reference sequence). CDR3 region: CASSRSLGQGAKNIQYF. CDR3 DNA sequence: TGTGCCAGCAGCCGCTCATTAGGTCAGGGGGCCAAAAACATTCAGTACTTC.

This rearrangement joins TRBV14 to TRBJ2-5; the D is unclear. Germline CDR1 SGHDN, CDR2 FVKESK. V shed 3 bases and J shed 5 bases, with 13 bases lying between them. CDR3 length: 14 residues. The chain's CDR3 is CASSQDLTDETQYF. CDR3 DNA sequence: TGTGCCAGCAGCCAGGATCTCACAGACGAGACCCAGTACTTC. The whole variable domain, remainder taken from reference TRBV14 and TRBJ2-5, is EAGVTQFPSHSVIEKGQTVTLRCDPISGHDNLYWYRRVMGKEIKFLLHFVKESKQDESGMPNNRFLAERTGGTYSTLKVQPAELEDSGVYFCASSQDLTDETQYFGPGTRLLVL.

The chain uses TRBV2 and TRBJ1-2; 7 bases align to TRBD1. The V gene's germline CDR1 is SNHLY and CDR2 FYNNEI. The V and J ends lost 6 bases and 4 bases, in that order; junction bases with no gene match: 5. There are 13 residues in the CDR3. DNA of the CDR3: TGTGCCAGCAGAACCGGGACAGTCTATGGCTACACCTTC. This sequence encodes CASRTGTVYGYTF.

The chain joins TRBV30 to TRBJ2-5; tentative D call: TRBD1 (5 bases). Between the trimmed V and J ends, which lost 1 base and 3 bases, there was a span of 12 bases. The CDR3 contains 14 residues. CDR1 and CDR2 from the germline V gene are GTSNPN and SVGIG (reference sequence). The CDR3 DNA is TGTGCCTGGAGTGCAGGGTTCATAGAAGAGACCCAGTACTTC. Translating it yields CAWSAGFIEETQYF.

The chain has TRBV24-1 and TRBJ2-3; no clear D. CDR3 size: 14 residues. The germline V gene encodes CDR1 KGHDR and CDR2 SFDVKD. The V and J ends lost 3 bases and 7 bases respectively, with 13 bases between them. For the CDR3, the DNA is TGTGCCACCAGTGATCCGCCCCCGGTCCATACGCAGTATTTT. This encodes CATSDPPPVHTQYF.

The chain is built from TRBV5-1 and TRBJ2-5; 10 bases line up with TRBD2. Looked up from germline, CDR1 is SGHRS and CDR2 is YFSETQ. The V and J ends lost 5 bases and 6 bases, in that order; junction bases with no gene match: 19. The CDR3 runs 18 residues. In DNA form, the CDR3 reads TGCGCCAGCAGTTCCTCCCCTCTTGCTAGCGGGGGCGCGAAGACCCAGTACTTC. Amino acids: CASSSSPLASGGAKTQYF.

The rearrangement uses TRBV29-1 and TRBJ1-1; the match to TRBD1 covers 8 bases. CDR3 length: 16 residues. Trimming removed 1 base from V and 6 bases from J; junction bases left unmatched: 13. Germline V gives CDR1 SQVTM, CDR2 ANQGSEA. The CDR3 region has the DNA TGCAGCGTTGAAGCAGGGGGCGCGGTTGGATTCGCTGAAGCTTTCTTT. It translates to CSVEAGGAVGFAEAFF.